Below are 18 T cell receptor beta chains sequenced from a single sample in a study of T cell responses to AZD1222 COVID-19 vaccine (TCRdb year 2021). The library was obtained by the immunoSEQ multiplex PCR assay. TCRdb provides this immuneACCESS table in a form limited to in-frame rearrangements. Some clones are lacking; in checked studies, under half of them reflect an unresolved V gene, and why the rest are absent is not known. The sample has 100,000 or so clones on record, under 95% of them singletons. The ten biggest clones cover roughly 10% of the sample. The sample's time point label, in plain terms: about 28 days (+/-7) after the second vaccine dose. The sample was peripheral blood, taken 28 days after the second AZD1222 dose. These receptors originate from an adult who received the AZD1222 COVID-19 vaccine.

The chain is built from TRBV4-1 and TRBJ2-7; D perhaps matches TRBD2 (6 bases). The V gene's germline CDR1 is MGHRA and CDR2 YSYEKL. V shed 0 bases and J shed 2 bases, with 14 bases lying between them. There are 16 residues in the CDR3. CDR3 sequence: CASSQDRDSTTYEQYF. CDR3 DNA sequence: TGCGCCAGCAGCCAAGACCGGGACTCCACCACCTACGAGCAGTACTTC.

This clone has more than one count but fewer than ten. The chain combines TRBV7-9 with TRBJ1-1; D is unclear. The CDR3 consists of 14 residues. Trimming stripped 4 bases from V and 1 base from J, with 10 bases between. Germline V gene data show CDR1 as SEHNR and CDR2 as FQNEAQ (reference sequence). For the CDR3, the DNA is TGTGCCAGCAGCTATCTTGGAGGGAACACTGAAGCTTTCTTT. It is translated as CASSYLGGNTEAFF.

This clone was seen just once. This sequence joins TRBV18 and TRBJ1-6; D perhaps matches TRBD1 (6 bases). The CDR3 consists of 15 residues. CDR1 and CDR2 (germline): KGHSH, LQKENI. Trimming shortened V by 3 bases and J by 10 bases, and 16 bases separated the two germline ends. CDR3 nucleotide sequence: TGTGCCAGCTCACCTTTAAGGGGGTCGGAGTCACCCCTCCACTTT. Translation gives CASSPLRGSESPLHF. Combining the CDR3 with reference TRBV18 and TRBJ1-6 gives the whole variable domain NAGVMQNPRHLVRRRGQEARLRCSPMKGHSHVYWYRQLPEEGLKFMVYLQKENIIDESGMPKERFSAEFPKEGPSILRIQQVVRGDSAAYFCASSPLRGSESPLHFGNGTRLTVT.

V usage is TRBV14 and J usage is TRBJ2-1; no clear D gene. The V gene lost 4 bases and the J gene lost 7 bases, with 5 bases spanning the gap. The CDR3 totals 11 residues. Germline V CDR1 and CDR2: SGHDN, FVKESK. CDR3 nucleotides: TGTGCCAGCAGCCTAAATAATGAGCAGTTCTTC. Translation gives CASSLNNEQFF.

This chain links TRBV2 with TRBJ2-2; possible D gene TRBD1, 5 bases. The CDR3 totals 14 residues. From germline, CDR1 is SNHLY and CDR2 FYNNEI. Trimming stripped 7 bases from V and 3 bases from J, with 12 bases between. CDR3 sequence reads: CASNQDTYTGELFF. In DNA, the CDR3 is TGTGCCAGCAACCAGGACACCTACACCGGGGAGCTGTTTTTT.

CDR3 protein: CASSLVRFRGSDTQYF. The CDR3 region has the DNA TGTGCCAGCAGCTTAGTTAGGTTTCGGGGCTCAGATACGCAGTATTTT. The V and J genes are TRBV7-2 and TRBJ2-3; the D gene could be TRBD1 or TRBD2 (5 bases each). The V gene lost 1 base and the J gene lost 4 bases, with 15 bases spanning the gap. This CDR3 is 16 amino acids long. Germline values: CDR1 SGHTA, CDR2 FQGNSA.

This chain connects TRBV5-1 to TRBJ2-7, with a tentative D call TRBD2 (5 bases). Trimming cost V 0 bases and J 0 bases, with 10 bases left between them. Germline CDR1 and CDR2: SGHRS and YFSETQ. The CDR3 consists of 15 residues. Here the CDR3 reads CASSLAAGSSYEQYF. The CDR3 nucleotides read TGCGCCAGCAGCTTGGCCGCGGGCTCCTCCTACGAGCAGTACTTC.

The rearrangement joins TRBV7-3 to TRBJ1-2; tentative D call: TRBD1 (5 bases). Germline V lookup: CDR1 SGHTA, CDR2 FQGTGA. V was trimmed by 5 bases and J by 4 bases, leaving 11 bases between them. CDR3 length equals 13 residues. The CDR3 region is CASSQDDSYGYTF. In nucleotides, the CDR3 is TGTGCCAGCAGCCAAGATGACAGCTATGGCTACACCTTC. Full variable domain (remainder filled in from reference TRBV7-3 and TRBJ1-2): GAGVSQTPSNKVTEKGKYVELRCDPISGHTALYWYRQSLGQGPEFLIYFQGTGAADDSGLPNDRFFAVRPEGSVSTLKIQRTERGDSAVYLCASSQDDSYGYTFGSGTRLTVV.

This clone was counted once. The chain recombines TRBV4-1 with TRBJ1-6; D remains unclear. V shed 1 base and J shed 0 bases, with 10 bases lying between them. The CDR3 sequence is 17 residues long. Germline lookup yields CDR1 MGHRA and CDR2 YSYEKL. The CDR3 DNA follows: TGCGCCAGCAGCCAAGGTTGGGCGTTCTCCTATAATTCACCCCTCCACTTT. It translates to CASSQGWAFSYNSPLHF.

The rearrangement joins TRBV14 to TRBJ1-2; D ambiguous. The CDR3 has 13 amino acids. Trimming shortened V by 2 bases and J by 4 bases, and 8 bases separated the two germline ends. Germline CDR1 is SGHDN and CDR2 is FVKESK. The CDR3 region is CASSQIMSYGYTF. CDR3 nucleotide sequence: TGTGCCAGCAGCCAAATAATGAGCTATGGCTACACCTTC.

The rearrangement uses TRBV28 and TRBJ1-2; weak D call: TRBD1 (6 bases). Germline CDR1 MDHEN, CDR2 SYDVKM. Trimming cost V 5 bases and J 4 bases, with 17 bases left between them. This CDR3 contains 15 residues. In nucleotides, the CDR3 is TGTGCCAGCAGTCTGTCCTCCGAGGGGGGCTATGGCTACACCTTC. This codes for CASSLSSEGGYGYTF.

This sequence joins TRBV19 and TRBJ1-6; TRBD1 agrees at 8 bases. V was clipped by 5 bases and J by 1 base; unmatched bases: 10. CDR3 size: 18 residues. Germline CDR1 LNHDA, CDR2 SQIVND (reference sequence). The CDR3 sequence is CASSPDRVGWSYNSPLHF. The CDR3 DNA is TGTGCCAGTAGTCCGGACAGGGTCGGGTGGTCCTATAATTCACCCCTCCACTTT.

The chain joins TRBV15 to TRBJ1-1; D ambiguous. CDR3 size: 14 residues. Germline V gives CDR1 LNHNV, CDR2 YYDKDF (reference sequence). V was shortened by 0 bases and J by 6 bases, with 11 bases between the two germline ends. CDR3 in DNA: TGTGCCACCAGCAGAGATTGGCGTATGGCTGAAGCTTTCTTT. Its protein product is CATSRDWRMAEAFF. The complete variable domain, with remaining parts taken from reference TRBV15 and TRBJ1-1, reads DAMVIQNPRYQVTQFGKPVTLSCSQTLNHNVMYWYQQKSSQAPKLLFHYYDKDFNNEADTPDNFQSRRPNTSFCFLDIRSPGLGDTAMYLCATSRDWRMAEAFFGQGTRLTVV.

J is TRBJ2-1 and V is TRBV7-6; D unclear. This CDR3 contains 12 residues. The V gene's germline CDR1 is SGHVS and CDR2 FNYEAQ. Trimming took off 2 bases at V and 10 bases at J, with 9 bases between the two ends. The CDR3 is CASSLSGGEQFF. As DNA, the CDR3 is TGTGCCAGCAGCTTATCTGGCGGAGAGCAGTTCTTC.

This clone occurred once. V gene TRBV18 combines with J gene TRBJ2-7, with a tentative D call TRBD2 (5 bases). V dropped 1 base and J dropped 6 bases, with 13 bases sitting between them. CDR3 length equals 14 residues. Germline V CDR1 and CDR2: KGHSH, LQKENI. The chain's CDR3 is CASSPQTGKGEQYF. The CDR3 region has the DNA TGTGCCAGCTCACCACAAACGGGGAAAGGCGAGCAGTACTTC.

The chain combines TRBV28 with TRBJ1-1, with unresolved D. The CDR3 runs to 15 residues. CDR1 MDHEN and CDR2 SYDVKM come from the germline V gene. V shed 5 bases and J shed 5 bases, with 18 bases lying between them. The DNA for the CDR3 is TGTGCCAGCAGTACCTTAAGACGGGGAAGTACTGAAGCTTTCTTT. Encoded protein: CASSTLRRGSTEAFF.

The rearrangement joins TRBV3-1 (or the pseudogene TRBV3-2) to TRBJ1-2, with a possible D match to TRBD1 (5 bases). Germline CDR1 reads LGHDT; CDR2 reads YNNKEL (reference sequence). The CDR3 extends over 15 amino acids. Trimming removed 1 base at V and 4 bases at J, with 13 bases between. CDR3 nucleotide sequence: TGTGCCAGCAGCCAAGGACAGAGTTCGTTCTATGGCTACACCTTC. Amino acid sequence: CASSQGQSSFYGYTF.

The chain carries TRBV6-5 and TRBJ2-7; 9 bases match TRBD2. Looked up from germline, CDR1 is MNHEY and CDR2 is SVGAGI. The V and J ends lost 6 bases and 11 bases, in that order; junction bases with no gene match: 8. This CDR3 spans 12 amino acids. Written as DNA, the CDR3 is TGTGCCAGCAGGCTAGCGGGAATGGGGGAGTACTTC. Amino acids: CASRLAGMGEYF.